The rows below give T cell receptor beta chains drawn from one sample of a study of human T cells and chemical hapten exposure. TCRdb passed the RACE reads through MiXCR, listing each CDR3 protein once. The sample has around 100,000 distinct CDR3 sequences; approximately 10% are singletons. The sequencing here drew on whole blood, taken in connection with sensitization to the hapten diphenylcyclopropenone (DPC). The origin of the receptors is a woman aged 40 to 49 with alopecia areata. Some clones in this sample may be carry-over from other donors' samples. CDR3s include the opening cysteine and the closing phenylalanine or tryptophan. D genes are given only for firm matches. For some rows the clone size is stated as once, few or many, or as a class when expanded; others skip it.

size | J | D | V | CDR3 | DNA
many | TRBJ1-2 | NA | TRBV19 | CASNDGGSLNYGYTF | TGTGCCAGTAATGATGGTGGCAGTCTGAATTATGGCTACACCTTC
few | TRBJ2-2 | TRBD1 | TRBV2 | CASSEETGKTGELFF | TGTGCCAGCAGTGAAGAGACAGGGAAAACCGGGGAGCTGTTTTTT
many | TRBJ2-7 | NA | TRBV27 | CASSFWTEGGEQYF | TGTGCCAGCAGTTTCTGGACAGAGGGTGGGGAGCAGTACTTC
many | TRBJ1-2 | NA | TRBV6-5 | CASIMGPYGGPGYGYTF | TGTGCCAGCATAATGGGTCCTTACGGGGGCCCTGGGTATGGCTACACCTTC
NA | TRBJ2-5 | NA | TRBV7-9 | CASSFDYQETQYF | TGTGCCAGCAGCTTTGACTACCAGGAGACCCAGTACTTC
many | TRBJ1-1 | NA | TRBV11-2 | CASSPRRDPTFTEAFF | TGTGCCAGCAGCCCAAGACGAGACCCCACCTTCACTGAAGCTTTCTTT
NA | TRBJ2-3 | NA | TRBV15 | CATRAGLADTQYF | TGTGCCACCCGGGCAGGGCTGGCAGATACGCAGTATTTT
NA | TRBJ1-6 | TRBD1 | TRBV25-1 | CASTGGQSRSYNSPLHF | TGTGCCAGCACCGGGGGACAGAGTCGCTCCTATAATTCACCCCTCCACTTT
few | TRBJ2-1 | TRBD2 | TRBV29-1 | CRATSSGSGSYNEQFF | TGCAGGGCTACATCCTCGGGTAGCGGGTCCTACAATGAGCAGTTCTTC
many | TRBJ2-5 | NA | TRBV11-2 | CASSFGSQETQYF | TGTGCCAGCAGCTTTGGGTCCCAAGAGACCCAGTACTTC
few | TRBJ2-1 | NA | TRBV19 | CASSTPPYYNEQFF | TGTGCCAGTAGTACCCCCCCCTATTACAATGAGCAGTTCTTC
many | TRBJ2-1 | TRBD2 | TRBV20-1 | CSARESGRSGEQFF | TGCAGTGCTAGAGAAAGCGGGAGAAGCGGTGAGCAGTTCTTC
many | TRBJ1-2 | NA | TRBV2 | CASRIKGYTF | TGTGCCAGCAGGATTAAGGGCTACACCTTC